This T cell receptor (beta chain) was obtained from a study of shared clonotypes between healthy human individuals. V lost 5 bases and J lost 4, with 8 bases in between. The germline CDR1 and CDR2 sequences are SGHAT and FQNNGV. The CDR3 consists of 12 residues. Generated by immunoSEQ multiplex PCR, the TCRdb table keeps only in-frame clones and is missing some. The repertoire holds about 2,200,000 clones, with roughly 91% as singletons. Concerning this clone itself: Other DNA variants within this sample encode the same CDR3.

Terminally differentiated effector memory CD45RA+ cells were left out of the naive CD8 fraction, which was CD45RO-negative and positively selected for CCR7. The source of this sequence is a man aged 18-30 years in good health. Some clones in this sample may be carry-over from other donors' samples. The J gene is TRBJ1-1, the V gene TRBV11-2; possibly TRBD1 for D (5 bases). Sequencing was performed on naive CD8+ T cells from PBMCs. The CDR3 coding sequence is TGTGCCAGCAGCGCGGGGGGCACTGAAGCTTTCTTT. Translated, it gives CASSAGGTEAFF.